This T cell receptor beta chain was retrieved from a study of PD-1 blockade in mismatch repair-deficient tumors listed by TCRdb under 2017. Regarding the complete study: The trial enrolled 65 to 100 consecutive patients with about a dozen mismatch repair-deficient cancer types between September 2013 and 2016, all previously treated and progressing. Tumor-associated T cell clones were tracked in the peripheral blood of patients responding to PD-1 blockade by deep sequencing of TCR CDR3 regions. What the research found in general, with its limitations: Clones residing in the tumor, which were often undetectable in blood before treatment, expanded quickly after pembrolizumab and then contracted, generally before radiologic responses.

According to the study, the label for this sample's time point signals: peripheral blood before pembrolizumab. For every enrolled patient, mismatch repair deficiency was confirmed by either polymerase chain reaction or immunohistochemistry. Three patients who responded to pembrolizumab therapy underwent TCR sequencing. The phase II trial prospectively evaluated PD-1 blockade with pembrolizumab in advanced mismatch repair-deficient cancers, independent of tissue of origin. Peripheral blood T cell samples were serially collected before and at multiple times after PD-1 blockade was started. The timing of each blood sample was reported as weeks after the first dose of pembrolizumab. Worth noting for this clone: What antigen it recognizes has not been identified. It has no much larger one-base neighbor in the sample; base qualities were not kept.

Library preparation used the immunoSEQ multiplex PCR assay. Held by TCRdb, this immuneACCESS table contains in-frame sequences only and omits some clones. Under half of the omission traces to an unresolved V gene where checked; the cause of the rest is unknown. For this sample the table gives some 45,000 clones, of which around three quarters were detected only once. The top ten constitute approximately 3.5% of the sample. The CDR1 and CDR2 encoded by the germline V gene (reference sequence) are LNHDA and SQIVND. Inclusive of the bounding cysteine and phenylalanine, the CDR3 is 12 residues long. Only the CDR3 part of the read is kept: 36 bases, read in frame from the first base. V is shortened by 5 bases, J by 5 bases, and the region joining them spans 8 bases.

The sample was PBMCs, taken before pembrolizumab treatment. This clonotype was obtained from an adult with mismatch repair-deficient cancer. The chain was built from TRBV19 and TRBJ2-3, with no confidently assigned D gene. The DNA sequence is TGTGCCAGTAGTCGAATAGGAGATACGCAGTATTTT. It codes for CASSRIGDTQYF. The full variable domain, completed from the reference TRBV19 and TRBJ2-3 proteins outside the CDR3, reads DGGITQSPKYLFRKEGQNVTLSCEQNLNHDAMYWYRQDPGQGLRLIYYSQIVNDFQKGDIAEGYSVSREKKESFPLTVTSAQKNPTAFYLCASSRIGDTQYFGPGTRLTVL.